This record concerns one T cell receptor beta chain sequence. Antigen specificity is unknown. The data derive from a study of cytomegalovirus exposure and HLA in healthy donors. Regarding the study as a whole: Being indistinguishable, some V segments were excluded, TRBV6-2 and TRBV6-3 among them. Reports indicated that the classifier achieved high specificity and sensitivity in diagnosing cytomegalovirus status. The authors judged a highly shared variant cluster likely a sequencing artifact. TCR beta chains numbering roughly 150 were designated cytomegalovirus-associated.

Both 60 Vbeta primers and 13 Jbeta primers went into the PCR. Clones were read by immunoSEQ multiplex PCR, and TCRdb kept only the in-frame ones, dropping some. This table holds more than 150,000 clones, about 85% found once. CDR1 is SGHAT and CDR2 is FQNNGV in the germline V gene. The CDR3 has 14 amino acids. V was clipped by 4 bases and J by 1 base; unmatched bases: 3. The sample consisted of PBMCs. This sequence was found in a woman younger than 30 in good health and CMV-seronegative. The chain combines TRBV11-2 with TRBJ2-5; 7 positions agree with TRBD1. DNA of the CDR3: TGTGCCAGCAGCTGGGGGACAGTCCAAGAGACCCAGTACTTC. It codes for CASSWGTVQETQYF. The full variable domain, rest sourced from reference TRBV11-2 and TRBJ2-5, is EAGVAQSPRYKIIEKRQSVAFWCNPISGHATLYWYQQILGQGPKLLIQFQNNGVVDDSQLPKDRFSAERLKGVDSTLKIQPAKLEDSAVYLCASSWGTVQETQYFGPGTRLLVL.